This T cell receptor (beta chain) was recovered during a study of neurological immune-mediated disorders. The study, taken as a whole, reports: The greatest degree of TCR clonal expansion was observed in HTLV-1-associated myelopathy, with the lowest in multiple sclerosis, below that of healthy controls. Private repertoires in all groups were suggested by the absence of shared CDR3 amino acid sequences among expanded clones across subjects.

The cDNA was produced through 5'RACE with 10-nucleotide random UMIs. One entry per CDR3 protein results from TCRdb running MiXCR on the 5' RACE reads. The sample includes 20,000 or so distinct CDR3 sequences, around 10% of them seen just once. V was cut by 5 bases and J by 5 bases, with 12 bases left in between. The CDR3 runs to 14 residues. Germline V CDR1 and CDR2: LGHDT, YNNKEL (reference sequence). Notes on this clonotype: Its antigen is currently unknown.

CD4+ or CD8+ T cells at a count of more than 850,000 served as input for the sorted libraries. Sequencing was done on a sample of CD8+ T cells from blood. The TCR sequence derives from a woman aged 45-65 years in good health. The V call is TRBV3-1, the J call TRBJ1-4; weak D call: TRBD1 (6 bases). DNA of the CDR3: TGTGCCAGCAGCGAAACAGGGCCGAATGAAAAACTGTTTTTT. This gives the protein CASSETGPNEKLFF.